This TCR beta chain was sequenced in a study of CD8+ T cells in alopecia areata. Turning to the study itself: The study gave treated patients oral tofacitinib at 5 to 10 mg twice daily.

Study findings and constraints: Among the cells sequenced in scalp samples are also the resident alphabeta T cells of normal skin. Clonality was higher in lesional than normal scalp, especially in alopecia totalis/universalis.

Extraction and reverse transcription of RNA yielded cDNA as the sequencing template. The table came from immunoSEQ multiplex PCR; TCRdb's copy has only in-frame clones and leaves some out. The sample records hundreds of thousands of clones, 67% being singletons. As for this clone: As yet, its antigen is unknown.

Peripheral blood, together with lesional scalp punch biopsies, was collected from alopecia areata patients. The CDR3 contains 14 residues. Trimming cost V 4 bases and J 8 bases; bases outside gene matches: 8. The germline V gene has CDR1 LNHNV and CDR2 YYDKDF (reference sequence). The TCR comes from a human donor with alopecia areata. The specimen comprised CD4+ T cells sorted from blood, sampled at week 0. The chain uses TRBV15 and TRBJ1-2, with 9 bases aligning to TRBD1. The chain's CDR3 is CATSTGTGLEGYTF. The CDR3 DNA sequence: TGTGCCACCAGCACCGGGACAGGGTTGGAGGGCTACACCTTC. The entire variable domain, with the rest obtained from reference TRBV15 and TRBJ1-2, is as follows: DAMVIQNPRYQVTQFGKPVTLSCSQTLNHNVMYWYQQKSSQAPKLLFHYYDKDFNNEADTPDNFQSRRPNTSFCFLDIRSPGLGDTAMYLCATSTGTGLEGYTFGSGTRLTVV.